One sample yielded the 29 T cell receptor beta chains listed below, sequenced in a study of OX40 agonist ivuxolimab in advanced cancers. Sequenced by immunoSEQ multiplex PCR; TCRdb stores in-frame clones only, minus some. The sample has about 73,000 clones, about 86% seen once; the top ten hold more than 2%. Specimen: CD4+ or CD8+ T cells sorted from blood, collected in a trial of the OX40 agonist ivuxolimab. These receptors all come from an adult with an advanced solid tumor such as melanoma, head and neck, liver or kidney cancer.

This clone has more than one count but fewer than ten. The chain uses TRBV28 and TRBJ1-5; 10 nucleotides align to TRBD1. Germline lookup yields CDR1 MDHEN and CDR2 SYDVKM. V shed 8 bases, J shed 2 bases, and the junction held 9 bases outside the gene matches. This CDR3 has 16 amino acids. The CDR3 DNA is TGTGCCAGCGGTAGAGGGACAGGGGAGGGCAATCAGCCCCAGCATTTT. Protein product: CASGRGTGEGNQPQHF.

V is TRBV7-2 and J is TRBJ1-4; perhaps TRBD1 as D (5 bases). CDR3 length: 13 amino acids. V was pared by 7 bases and J by 11 bases, with 17 bases between. Germline CDR1 is SGHTA and CDR2 is FQGNSA. Written as DNA, the CDR3 is TGTGCCAGCAACCGGGTGGGGGTTGGGAAACTGTTTTTT. Its protein is CASNRVGVGKLFF.

The table lists this clone with a count of one. This chain uses TRBV9 with TRBJ2-1; D remains ambiguous. Trimming left V 0 bases short and J 6 bases short, with 10 bases between. The CDR3 contains 14 residues. Germline V lookup: CDR1 SGDLS, CDR2 YYNGEE. The CDR3 nucleotides are TGTGCCAGCAGCGTAGTCCCAGGCAGCAATGAGCAGTTCTTC. It translates to CASSVVPGSNEQFF.

The V call is TRBV5-1, the J call TRBJ1-6; 10 bases align to TRBD1. The CDR3 has 14 residues. The ends lost 4 bases at V and 6 bases at J; junction bases unmatched: 1. Germline V CDR1 and CDR2: SGHRS, YFSETQ. The CDR3 DNA sequence: TGCGCCAGCAGCCGACAGGGGGCTAATTCACCCCTCCACTTT. This encodes CASSRQGANSPLHF.

The chain couples TRBV6-1 to TRBJ1-2, with D perhaps TRBD1 (6 bases). CDR3 length: 14 residues. The V end lost 7 bases, the J end lost 0 bases, and 12 bases lay between the germline ends. CDR1 MNHNS and CDR2 SASEGT come from the germline V gene. The CDR3 DNA follows: TGTGCCAGCACTGACACAGGGACTAACTATGGCTACACCTTC. The encoded protein is CASTDTGTNYGYTF.

This sequence joins TRBV6-5 and TRBJ1-2; no reliable D call. CDR3 size: 15 residues. Germline V CDR1 and CDR2: MNHEY, SVGAGI. The V and J ends lost 5 bases and 8 bases respectively, with 21 bases between them. As DNA, the CDR3 is TGTGCCAGCAGTACACCAAAAAACCGGGGTTACGGCTACACCTTC. The encoded protein is CASSTPKNRGYGYTF.

This chain links TRBV7-2 with TRBJ2-1; no reliable D call. The CDR3 spans 13 residues. V was clipped by 6 bases and J by 7 bases, with 13 bases between them. CDR1 is SGHTA and CDR2 is FQGNSA in the germline V gene. In DNA form, the CDR3 reads TGTGCCAGCAGAGAAACTAAGGTAAATGAGCAGTTCTTC. Its protein is CASRETKVNEQFF.

This clone appeared a single time. The chain recombines TRBV9 with TRBJ1-2; no clear D gene. CDR3 length: 18 residues. Trimming pared 0 bases from V and 0 bases from J, leaving 18 bases between. Germline V CDR1 and CDR2: SGDLS, YYNGEE. In DNA form, the CDR3 reads TGTGCCAGCAGCGTAGATGCGGGCCCAACCTTAGCTAACTATGGCTACACCTTC. Its translation is CASSVDAGPTLANYGYTF.

The chain links TRBV5-5 to TRBJ2-2; D gene unclear. Germline CDR1 is SGHKS and CDR2 is YYEKEE (reference sequence). V was cut by 5 bases and J by 0 bases, with 5 bases left in between. The CDR3 length is 13 residues. This CDR3 reads CASSSANTGELFF. The CDR3 nucleotides are TGTGCCAGCAGTTCTGCGAACACCGGGGAGCTGTTTTTT. Full variable domain (outside the CDR3, taken from reference TRBV5-5 and TRBJ2-2): DAGVTQSPTHLIKTRGQQVTLRCSPISGHKSVSWYQQVLGQGPQFIFQYYEKEERGRGNFPDRFSARQFPNYSSELNVNALLLGDSALYLCASSSANTGELFFGEGSRLTVL.

The chain uses TRBV7-3 and TRBJ2-3; 9 bases match TRBD2. CDR1 SGHTA and CDR2 FQGTGA come from the germline V gene. J gave up 1 base and V 5 bases, and 7 bases lay outside the gene matches. This CDR3 spans 16 amino acids. The DNA for the CDR3 is TGTGCCAGCAGCCGTGGGCGGGGGGGCGGCACAGATACGCAGTATTTT. Residues: CASSRGRGGGTDTQYF.

The J gene is TRBJ1-2, the V gene TRBV9, with TRBD1 identical over 7 bases. This CDR3 region has 15 residues. The V and J ends lost 3 bases and 1 base, in that order; junction bases with no gene match: 6. Per germline, CDR1 SGDLS and CDR2 YYNGEE. The CDR3 protein is CASSDPGQLNYGYTF. The CDR3 region has the DNA TGTGCCAGCAGCGATCCGGGACAGCTTAACTATGGCTACACCTTC.

The chain has TRBV7-2 and TRBJ1-5; TRBD1 might be the D (6 bases). This CDR3 contains 15 residues. V gave up 5 bases and J gave up 0 bases, with 11 bases separating them. Germline values: CDR1 SGHTA, CDR2 FQGNSA. CDR3 amino acids: CASSPGGISNQPQHF. CDR3 sequence (DNA): TGTGCCAGCAGCCCCGGGGGCATTAGCAATCAGCCCCAGCATTTT.

The V and J genes are TRBV5-1 and TRBJ1-6; unclear D gene. Germline CDR1 is SGHRS and CDR2 is YFSETQ. The CDR3 consists of 14 residues. Trimming stripped 0 bases from V and 6 bases from J, with 7 bases between. CDR3 amino acids: CASSLVVSNSPLHF. CDR3 DNA: TGCGCCAGCAGCTTGGTTGTATCTAATTCACCCCTCCACTTT.

This clone was observed a few times. The chain is built from TRBV11-2 and TRBJ1-4, with D perhaps TRBD1 (5 bases). Germline assignment: CDR1 SGHAT and CDR2 FQNNGV. There are 16 residues in the CDR3. V shed 5 bases and J shed 10 bases, with 23 bases lying between them. CDR3: CASSQEPPTTGGKLFF. CDR3 in DNA: TGTGCCAGCAGCCAGGAGCCCCCTACCACCGGGGGAAAACTGTTTTTT.

The chain recombines TRBV6-5 with TRBJ2-2; D not resolved. This CDR3 spans 12 amino acids. V gave up 5 bases and J gave up 11 bases, with 12 bases separating them. From germline, CDR1 is MNHEY and CDR2 SVGAGI. Here the CDR3 reads CASSTSYLELFF. DNA for the CDR3: TGTGCCAGCAGTACAAGTTACCTCGAGCTGTTTTTT.

This clone has a single count. The genes are TRBV9 and TRBJ2-1; no reliable D call. The CDR3 is made up of 14 amino acids. Between the trimmed V and J ends, which lost 7 bases and 5 bases, there was a span of 16 bases. Germline V CDR1 and CDR2: SGDLS, YYNGEE. DNA for the CDR3: TGTGCCAGCGGGCGAGCTCCCTTTAACAATGAGCAGTTCTTC. It specifies CASGRAPFNNEQFF.

CDR3 amino acids: CASKIRGVGTEAFF. CDR3 in DNA: TGTGCCAGCAAGATAAGGGGGGTGGGAACTGAAGCTTTCTTT. This chain uses TRBV7-8 with TRBJ1-1; TRBD1 might be the D (6 bases). The CDR3 loop spans 14 amino acids. V was pared by 7 bases and J by 5 bases, with 17 bases between. Germline V CDR1 and CDR2: SGHVS, FQNEAQ.

The chain uses TRBV11-3 and TRBJ2-1, with 9 nucleotides matching TRBD2. The CDR3 loop spans 20 amino acids. Unmatched junction bases numbered 12, after V lost 0 bases and J lost 0 bases. Looked up from germline, CDR1 is SGHNT and CDR2 is YENEEA. The DNA of the CDR3 is TGTGCCAGCAGCTTAGAAGTGGTACTAGCGGGTTTAAGCTCCTACAATGAGCAGTTCTTC. The encoded protein is CASSLEVVLAGLSSYNEQFF.

The chain recombines TRBV6-1 with TRBJ2-1; 9 bases match TRBD1. Germline CDR1 reads MNHNS; CDR2 reads SASEGT. The CDR3 spans 14 residues. With 4 bases clipped from V and 9 bases from J, the junction kept 7 bases outside the gene matches. Here the CDR3 reads CASSAGQGKGEQFF. The DNA for the CDR3 is TGTGCCAGCAGTGCGGGACAGGGAAAGGGTGAGCAGTTCTTC.

This clone came up a few times. The gene calls are TRBV6-1 and TRBJ2-7; 8 bases line up with TRBD2. From germline, CDR1 is MNHNS and CDR2 SASEGT. V lost 2 bases to trimming and J lost 4 bases; unmatched junction nucleotides: 7. CDR3 length equals 15 residues. The DNA for the CDR3 is TGTGCCAGCAGTGAATTCCTAGCGGGTCGATACGAGCAGTACTTC. This gives the protein CASSEFLAGRYEQYF.

The chain links TRBV7-3 to TRBJ2-3; D remains ambiguous. CDR1 is SGHTA, CDR2 FQGTGA, per germline. The CDR3 is 12 residues long. V shed 5 bases and J shed 0 bases, with 3 bases lying between them. CDR3 DNA: TGTGCCAGCAGCACCAGCACAGATACGCAGTATTTT. Translated, it gives CASSTSTDTQYF.

The chain combines TRBV10-1 with TRBJ2-6; 7 nucleotides align to TRBD1. CDR1 and CDR2 from the germline V gene are WNHNN and SYGVQD (reference sequence). The CDR3 has 20 residues. Losses at the gene ends were 4 bases for V and 0 bases for J; bases not matched to a gene: 15. This chain's CDR3 is CASSVCRDRKTYSGANVLTF. The CDR3 nucleotides are TGCGCCAGCAGTGTATGCCGGGACAGAAAAACCTACTCTGGGGCCAACGTCCTGACTTTC.

The chain combines TRBV19 with TRBJ2-1; the D gene could be TRBD1 or TRBD2 (6 bases each). The CDR3 runs to 14 residues. Germline V gives CDR1 LNHDA, CDR2 SQIVND (reference sequence). Trimming removed 5 bases from V and 2 bases from J, with 10 bases in between. Here the CDR3 DNA reads TGTGCCAGTAGTCGCGGGGACACCTACAATGAGCAGTTCTTC. It is translated as CASSRGDTYNEQFF.

The chain employs TRBV2 and TRBJ1-4, with a weak D call TRBD1 (6 bases). V was clipped by 8 bases and J by 0 bases, with 10 bases between them. The CDR3 runs to 14 residues. The V gene's germline CDR1 is SNHLY and CDR2 FYNNEI. The CDR3 loop reads CASGWTATNEKLFF. CDR3 DNA sequence: TGTGCCAGCGGATGGACAGCAACTAATGAAAAACTGTTTTTT.

This chain connects TRBV7-3 to TRBJ2-5; the D is unclear. Trimming cost V 4 bases and J 7 bases, with 13 bases left between them. Germline V CDR1 and CDR2: SGHTA, FQGTGA. CDR3 size: 13 residues. The chain's CDR3 is CASSSPKRATQYF. The CDR3 nucleotides are TGTGCCAGCAGCTCGCCTAAAAGGGCGACCCAGTACTTC.

The sample holds a few counts of this clone. The V and J genes are TRBV27 and TRBJ1-2; D unclear. Trimming removed 3 bases from V and 8 bases from J, with 13 bases in between. The CDR3 is 13 amino acids. CDR1 is MNHEY, CDR2 SMNVEV, per germline (reference sequence). The CDR3 nucleotides read TGTGCCAGCAGTTTCAAGGGCCTTATAGGCTACACCTTC. It encodes CASSFKGLIGYTF.

V is TRBV19 and J is TRBJ2-7; 7 bases line up with TRBD1. Germline lookup yields CDR1 LNHDA and CDR2 SQIVND (reference sequence). The CDR3 length is 13 residues. V lost 5 bases, J lost 3 bases, and 4 bases stayed unmatched. The CDR3 DNA follows: TGTGCCAGTAGTCAGGACAGGTACTACGAGCAGTACTTC. It specifies CASSQDRYYEQYF.

The chain carries TRBV18 and TRBJ1-4; 7 bases are a match to TRBD1. CDR1 is KGHSH and CDR2 is LQKENI in the germline V gene. V dropped 0 bases and J dropped 6; count of bases not matched to a gene: 7. The CDR3 runs 16 residues. This CDR3 reads CASSPPRDSTYEKLFF. CDR3 coding DNA: TGTGCCAGCTCACCACCGCGGGACAGCACCTATGAAAAACTGTTTTTT.

This clone came up once. The rearrangement links TRBV29-1 to TRBJ2-1; TRBD2 aligns across 13 bases. The V and J ends lost 0 bases and 4 bases, in that order; junction bases with no gene match: 3. CDR1 is SQVTM, CDR2 ANQGSEA, per germline. The CDR3 is 16 residues long. The DNA for the CDR3 is TGCAGCGTTGAAGAGGGGACTAGCGGGACTTACAATGAGCAGTTCTTC. As protein: CSVEEGTSGTYNEQFF.